Presented here are 27 T cell receptor beta chains from one specimen sequenced in a study of blood T cell repertoires in COVID-19. Libraries were prepared by immunoSEQ multiplex PCR; TCRdb keeps only in-frame clonotypes and omits some of them. The sample holds over 100,000 clones, 75% to 90% seen once. The sample was peripheral blood. The source is a man aged 55 to 70 with acute or convalescent COVID-19.

This clone came up a few times. The V gene is TRBV7-2, the J gene TRBJ1-4, with D tentatively TRBD1 (5 bases). CDR3 length equals 15 residues. Trimming left V 2 bases short and J 5 bases short, with 12 bases between. CDR1 and CDR2 (germline): SGHTA, FQGNSA. The CDR3 loop reads CASSLFGGLNEKLFF. The CDR3 DNA follows: TGTGCCAGCAGCTTATTCGGGGGATTAAATGAAAAACTGTTTTTT.

This rearrangement joins TRBV5-1 to TRBJ2-3; 10 nucleotides agree with TRBD1. With 4 bases clipped from V and 1 base from J, the junction kept 3 bases outside the gene matches. CDR1 and CDR2 (germline): SGHRS, YFSETQ. The CDR3 runs 15 residues. This CDR3 is CASSPGTGGTDTQYF. Written as DNA, the CDR3 is TGCGCCAGCAGCCCGGGGACAGGGGGCACAGATACGCAGTATTTT.

The chain employs TRBV7-8 and TRBJ2-1, with D unclear. This CDR3 region has 15 residues. V was cut by 5 bases and J by 0 bases, with 11 bases left in between. Germline lookup yields CDR1 SGHVS and CDR2 FQNEAQ. The CDR3 nucleotides are TGTGCCAGCAGCCCCCCGCGGAGCTCCTACAATGAGCAGTTCTTC. Protein: CASSPPRSSYNEQFF. Full variable domain (remainder filled in from reference TRBV7-8 and TRBJ2-1): GAGVSQSPRYKVAKRGQDVALRCDPISGHVSLFWYQQALGQGPEFLTYFQNEAQLDKSGLPSDRFFAERPEGSVSTLKIQRTQQEDSAVYLCASSPPRSSYNEQFFGPGTRLTVL.

A remark on this clone: At one end, the junction sequence differs from germline, possibly due to a read error. The chain combines TRBV5-5 with TRBJ1-4; perhaps TRBD1 as D (5 bases). The CDR3 extends over 14 amino acids. Germline V CDR1 and CDR2: SGHKS, YYEKEE (reference sequence). CDR3 loop: CASRLGRLEEKLFF. In nucleotides, the CDR3 is TGTGCCAGCAGATTGGGACGCCTGGAGGAAAAACTGTTTTTT.

The chain has TRBV5-4 and TRBJ2-2; 7 bases map to TRBD1. V lost 0 bases to trimming and J lost 2 bases; unmatched junction nucleotides: 4. This CDR3 is built from 16 residues. CDR1 is SGHNT and CDR2 is YYREEE in the germline V gene (reference sequence). The CDR3 DNA is TGTGCCAGCAGCTTGGATCCAGGGGGTAACACCGGGGAGCTGTTTTTT. It specifies CASSLDPGGNTGELFF.

The chain joins TRBV5-5 to TRBJ1-1; tentatively, D is TRBD1 (5 bases). Germline lookup yields CDR1 SGHKS and CDR2 YYEKEE (reference sequence). Trimming cost V 4 bases and J 3 bases, with 13 bases left between them. This CDR3 has 14 residues. Here the CDR3 DNA reads TGTGCCAGCAGCAAAAGGACAAGTGACACTGAAGCTTTCTTT. Residues: CASSKRTSDTEAFF.

This clone showed up just a few times. The chain combines TRBV2 with TRBJ2-5, with 9 bases identical to TRBD1. CDR1 is SNHLY and CDR2 is FYNNEI in the germline V gene. The CDR3 spans 14 residues. The V gene end was trimmed by 8 bases and the J gene end by 0 bases; junction bases not matched to a gene: 4. The CDR3 protein is CASEGQGHQETQYF. In DNA form, the CDR3 reads TGTGCCAGCGAAGGACAGGGGCACCAAGAGACCCAGTACTTC.

This clone was observed a few times. This chain uses TRBV4-2 with TRBJ1-1; TRBD1 matches 8 bases. Losses at the gene ends were 4 bases for V and 4 bases for J; bases not matched to a gene: 2. The length of the CDR3 is 13 residues. Germline V lookup: CDR1 LGHNA, CDR2 YNFKEQ. The CDR3, as DNA: TGTGCCAGCAGCCCAGGGGGCGGCACTGAAGCTTTCTTT. This codes for CASSPGGGTEAFF.

The genes are TRBV15 and TRBJ1-4; D call uncertain. The CDR3 contains 15 residues. Germline loops: CDR1 LNHNV, CDR2 YYDKDF (reference sequence). With 0 bases removed from V and 8 bases from J, the gap between germline ends came to 13 bases. The CDR3 DNA sequence: TGTGCCACCAGCAGAGATCATGCGGGCGGGGAAAAACTGTTTTTT. It yields the protein CATSRDHAGGEKLFF.

The chain carries TRBV6-1 and TRBJ2-7; D is unresolved. CDR1 is MNHNS and CDR2 is SASEGT in the germline V gene. The CDR3 has 11 amino acids. Between the trimmed V and J ends, which lost 2 bases and 5 bases, there was a span of 4 bases. CDR3 nucleotides: TGTGCCAGCAGTGAATTTAACGAGCAGTACTTC. Protein: CASSEFNEQYF.

The CDR3, as DNA: TGTGCCAGTAGTACCTATCGAACTAGCGGGCTATCCTACGAGCAGTACTTC. The encoded protein is CASSTYRTSGLSYEQYF. This sequence joins TRBV19 and TRBJ2-7, with 9 positions matching TRBD2. This CDR3 is 17 amino acids long. Germline assignment: CDR1 LNHDA and CDR2 SQIVND (reference sequence). J gave up 1 base and V 4 bases, and 11 bases lay outside the gene matches.

The chain employs TRBV2 and TRBJ1-4; 8 bases agree with TRBD1. The CDR3 contains 12 residues. Germline V gene data show CDR1 as SNHLY and CDR2 as FYNNEI. V lost 10 bases, J lost 7 bases, and 5 bases stayed unmatched. In DNA form, the CDR3 reads TGTGCCACTTCAGGGGGCTTTGAAAAACTGTTTTTT. It codes for CATSGGFEKLFF.

This clone came up once. This chain connects TRBV5-1 to TRBJ2-3; 9 bases agree with TRBD1. Germline V CDR1 and CDR2: SGHRS, YFSETQ. CDR3 length: 14 residues. J was trimmed by 6 bases and V by 4 bases; bases with no gene match: 6. CDR3: CASSRGTGSDTQYF. DNA of the CDR3: TGCGCCAGCAGCAGAGGGACAGGGTCCGATACGCAGTATTTT.

The CDR3 protein is CASSSRGGTNEKLFF. CDR3 sequence (DNA): TGTGCCAGCAGCTCTAGGGGAGGAACTAATGAAAAACTGTTTTTT. The chain joins TRBV7-2 to TRBJ1-4; D perhaps matches TRBD1 (5 bases). The germline CDR1 and CDR2 sequences are SGHTA and FQGNSA. V shed 4 bases and J shed 1 base, with 10 bases lying between them. The CDR3 is 15 residues long.

The J gene is TRBJ1-2, the V gene TRBV7-8; no definite D call. This CDR3 comprises 14 residues. Germline CDR1 is SGHVS and CDR2 is FQNEAQ. Between the trimmed V and J ends, which lost 3 bases and 1 base, there was a span of 9 bases. The CDR3 region is CASSLGQINYGYTF. The CDR3 DNA reads as TGTGCCAGCAGCTTGGGCCAGATTAACTATGGCTACACCTTC.

The chain is built from TRBV2 and TRBJ2-5; 7 nucleotides match TRBD1. The CDR3 totals 16 residues. CDR1 is SNHLY, CDR2 FYNNEI, per germline. V trimming: 2 bases; J trimming: 0 bases; junction bases outside the gene matches: 6. CDR3 in amino acids: CASSEFDREYQETQYF. As DNA, the CDR3 is TGTGCCAGCAGTGAATTTGACAGGGAGTACCAAGAGACCCAGTACTTC.

CDR3 nucleotide sequence: TGCGCCAGCAGCTTGGTAATGGTTGGGGGCAGTGGCTACACCTTC. Translating gives CASSLVMVGGSGYTF. The chain joins TRBV5-1 to TRBJ1-2; tentative D call: TRBD1 (6 bases). V lost 0 bases and J lost 7, with 16 bases in between. Per the germline V gene, CDR1 is SGHRS and CDR2 is YFSETQ. CDR3 length: 15 residues.

This clone has just a few counts. J is TRBJ2-7 and V is TRBV7-2, with D uncertain. Germline CDR1 and CDR2: SGHTA and FQGNSA. The CDR3 has 13 amino acids. Trimming took 0 bases from V and 4 from J, leaving 7 bases between them. The CDR3 sequence: CASSLARLYEQYV. CDR3 DNA: TGTGCCAGCAGCTTAGCGCGGTTATACGAGCAGTACGTC.

The chain recombines TRBV27 with TRBJ2-5, with D possibly being TRBD1 (5 bases). The CDR3 sequence is 14 residues long. Germline values: CDR1 MNHEY, CDR2 SMNVEV (reference sequence). Trimming took 6 bases from V and 1 from J, leaving 12 bases between them. In nucleotides, the CDR3 is TGTGCCAGCAGGCGACAGATTTTCCAAGAGACCCAGTACTTC. Translated: CASRRQIFQETQYF.

The V gene is TRBV27, the J gene TRBJ2-5; D perhaps matches TRBD1 (6 bases). V was pared by 5 bases and J by 7 bases, with 23 bases between. The CDR3 runs to 16 residues. The V gene's germline CDR1 is MNHEY and CDR2 SMNVEV (reference sequence). The CDR3: CASSITQGLVGRTQYF. The DNA for the CDR3 is TGTGCCAGCAGTATAACACAGGGTCTGGTGGGTAGGACCCAGTACTTC.

The genes are TRBV2 and TRBJ1-2, with a possible D match to TRBD1 (5 bases). The CDR3 spans 16 residues. Trimming cost V 1 base and J 4 bases, with 16 bases left between them. Germline CDR1 is SNHLY and CDR2 is FYNNEI. CDR3 sequence: CASSEVTAGKPYGYTF. Written as DNA, the CDR3 is TGTGCCAGCAGTGAAGTGACCGCAGGGAAACCCTATGGCTACACCTTC.

This clone was observed a few times. The chain recombines TRBV6-5 with TRBJ2-7, with 8 bases identical to TRBD1. V lost 6 bases and J lost 5; bases outside the gene matches: 9. CDR1 is MNHEY, CDR2 SVGAGI, per germline. The CDR3 is made up of 14 amino acids. For the CDR3, the DNA is TGTGCCAGCAGCCTTGACAGGGGAGTAAACGAGCAGTACTTC. It codes for CASSLDRGVNEQYF.

This clone is a singleton in its sample. J is TRBJ1-2 and V is TRBV11-3; weak D call: TRBD1 (6 bases). V gave up 3 bases and J gave up 7 bases, with 9 bases separating them. The length of the CDR3 is 12 residues. Germline V gene lookup returns CDR1 SGHNT and CDR2 YENEEA. The CDR3 nucleotides read TGTGCCAGCAGCTTCACAGGGCGTGGCTACACCTTC. Translated, it gives CASSFTGRGYTF. Full variable domain (remainder filled in from reference TRBV11-3 and TRBJ1-2): EAGVVQSPRYKIIEKKQPVAFWCNPISGHNTLYWYLQNLGQGPELLIRYENEEAVDDSQLPKDRFSAERLKGVDSTLKIQPAELGDSAVYLCASSFTGRGYTFGSGTRLTVV.

This chain links TRBV7-8 with TRBJ2-2; D is uncertain. The germline V gene encodes CDR1 SGHVS and CDR2 FQNEAQ. The CDR3 covers 17 residues. Trimming removed 4 bases from V and 1 base from J, with 16 bases in between. CDR3 loop: CASSSSPNAMNTGELFF. In nucleotides, the CDR3 is TGTGCCAGCAGCTCCTCCCCAAATGCGATGAACACCGGGGAGCTGTTTTTT. Using reference TRBV7-8 and TRBJ2-2 for the parts outside the CDR3, the full variable domain is GAGVSQSPRYKVAKRGQDVALRCDPISGHVSLFWYQQALGQGPEFLTYFQNEAQLDKSGLPSDRFFAERPEGSVSTLKIQRTQQEDSAVYLCASSSSPNAMNTGELFFGEGSRLTVL.

The rearrangement links TRBV6-2 or TRBV6-3 to TRBJ1-4, with TRBD1 identical over 7 bases. The CDR3 totals 14 residues. V dropped 5 bases and J dropped 5; count of bases not matched to a gene: 5. Germline assignment: CDR1 MNHEY and CDR2 SVGEGT. CDR3 sequence reads: CASSKGQSNEKLFF. CDR3 DNA sequence: TGTGCCAGCAGTAAGGGACAGTCGAATGAAAAACTGTTTTTT.

The chain's CDR3 is CASSLVATGEQYF. In DNA, the CDR3 is TGTGCCAGCAGCTTAGTAGCCACCGGGGAGCAGTACTTC. The V gene is TRBV11-3, the J gene TRBJ2-7; D uncertain. The length of the CDR3 is 13 residues. Germline-derived CDR1 and CDR2 are SGHNT and YENEEA. Trimming shortened V by 1 base and J by 7 bases, and 11 bases separated the two germline ends.

This clone was recorded once. The V and J genes are TRBV7-9 and TRBJ2-1; D is undetermined. The CDR3 has 13 amino acids. Germline V gene data show CDR1 as SEHNR and CDR2 as FQNEAQ (reference sequence). V was shortened by 1 base and J by 7 bases, with 8 bases between the two germline ends. The CDR3 region has the DNA TGTGCCAGCAGCTTAGGGCAGTTGAATGAGCAGTTCTTC. Translated, it gives CASSLGQLNEQFF.